This T cell receptor (beta chain) was observed in a study of T cell responses to AZD1222 COVID-19 vaccine. Study-level points and caveats: Only after the peak T cell response were repertoires sampled. Reportedly, nearly half the spike-specific TCRs target unmutated variant regions. A rise in Spike-specific TCR breadth and depth followed two AZD1222 doses. Among those given AZD1222, only 5 to 7 were seropositive at baseline.

Germline values: CDR1 MGHRA, CDR2 YSYEKL. V lost 4 bases and J 1 base, leaving 14 bases between the germline ends. The CDR3 has 16 amino acids. With respect to this clone: Its antigen is undetermined.

Profiled with immunoSEQ multiplex PCR; TCRdb holds only in-frame clones, not every one. Altogether 140,000 to 150,000 clones are present, roughly 80% being singletons, with the ten largest covering about 4%. This TCR was sampled from an adult in good health. Sequences were derived from peripheral blood, sampled on day 0 of MenACWY control vaccination. V usage is TRBV4-1 and J usage is TRBJ1-5, with TRBD1 as a possible D gene (6 bases). CDR3 coding DNA: TGCGCCAGCAGCCCAACGACAGGAAGGAGCAATCAGCCCCAGCATTTT. It specifies CASSPTTGRSNQPQHF.